This T cell receptor beta chain was sequenced in a study of PD-L1 blockade in urothelial cancer. Across the whole study: Among blood samples, the median T cell count was some 150,000. Findings and limits, study-wide: Expansion of tumor-associated blood clones at 3 weeks was greater in durable-benefit patients.

Sample time point: peripheral blood 6 weeks after treatment start. The diagnosis in patients was locally advanced or metastatic urothelial carcinoma. Only in-frame clones appear in the TCRdb table, and some are missing; sequencing was by immunoSEQ multiplex PCR. This sample has more than 60,000 clones, with about nine tenths found just once. Comment on this clone: No antigen is known for it.

The junction had 6 bases not matched to a gene; V was cut back by 3 bases and J by 8 bases. CDR3 length: 13 residues. CDR1 SGDLS and CDR2 YYNGEE come from the germline V gene. Sequences were derived from PBMCs, sampled around atezolizumab (anti-PD-L1) treatment. J is TRBJ1-2 and V is TRBV9, with 8 bases lining up with TRBD1. The TCR originated in a man between 60 and 75 years old with urothelial cancer. CDR3 loop: CASSGGQGDGYTF. CDR3 coding DNA: TGTGCCAGCAGCGGAGGACAGGGAGACGGCTACACCTTC.